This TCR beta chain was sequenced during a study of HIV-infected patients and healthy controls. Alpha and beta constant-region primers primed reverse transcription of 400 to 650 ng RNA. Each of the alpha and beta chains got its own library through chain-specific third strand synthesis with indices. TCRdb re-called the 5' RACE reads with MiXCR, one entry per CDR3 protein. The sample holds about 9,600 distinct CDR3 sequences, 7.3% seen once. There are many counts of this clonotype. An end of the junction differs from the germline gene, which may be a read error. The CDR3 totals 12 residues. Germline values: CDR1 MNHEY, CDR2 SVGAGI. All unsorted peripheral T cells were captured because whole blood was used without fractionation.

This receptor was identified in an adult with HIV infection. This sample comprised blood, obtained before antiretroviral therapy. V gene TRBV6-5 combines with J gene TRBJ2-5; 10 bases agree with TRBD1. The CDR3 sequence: CASSGPRQGAAF. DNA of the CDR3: TGTGCCAGCAGTGGACCCCGACAGGGGGCGGCCTTC.